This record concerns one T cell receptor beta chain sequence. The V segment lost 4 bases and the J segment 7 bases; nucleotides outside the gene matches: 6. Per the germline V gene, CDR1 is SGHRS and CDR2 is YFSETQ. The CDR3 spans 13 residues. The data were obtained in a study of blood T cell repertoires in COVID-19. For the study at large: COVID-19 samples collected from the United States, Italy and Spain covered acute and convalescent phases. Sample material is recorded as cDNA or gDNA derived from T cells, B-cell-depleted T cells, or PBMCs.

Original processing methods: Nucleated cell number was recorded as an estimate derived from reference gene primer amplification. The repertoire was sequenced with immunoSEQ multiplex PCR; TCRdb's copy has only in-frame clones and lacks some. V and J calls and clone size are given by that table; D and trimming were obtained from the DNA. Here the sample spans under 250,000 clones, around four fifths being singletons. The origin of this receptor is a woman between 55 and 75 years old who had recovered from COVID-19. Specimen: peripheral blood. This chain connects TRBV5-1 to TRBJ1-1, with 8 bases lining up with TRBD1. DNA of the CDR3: TGCGCCAGCAGCCCTACAGGGGGGAGTGAAGCTTTCTTT. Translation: CASSPTGGSEAFF.